This paragraph covers one T cell receptor (beta chain) sequence. Antigen: not known. V lost 0 bases and J lost 7, with 13 bases in between. The CDR3 has 15 amino acids. Germline-derived CDR1 and CDR2 are MNHEY and SVGAGI. These data belong to a study of early stage breast cancer tumors. For the study at large: Most invasive tumors, about 70% of the 16, were ER+/PR+/HER2-. Whole-study findings and limits: Compared with adjacent normal breast tissue, tumors showed 2.5 to 3-fold greater T cell density and higher clonality.

Each sample had two DNA replicates, around 0.53 ug blood or roughly 1.4 ug tissue. TCRdb keeps only in-frame clones here, not all; method: immunoSEQ multiplex PCR. The data show 27,000 or so clones, almost 85% seen once. Sequenced sample: blood. The rearrangement joins TRBV6-5 to TRBJ2-1; D could derive from TRBD1 or TRBD2 (5 bases each). The sequence derives from a person between 50 and 60 years old with breast cancer. DNA for the CDR3: TGTGCCAGCAGTTACTCCAGCAGGGAGCCAAATGAGCAGTTCTTC. Amino acid sequence: CASSYSSREPNEQFF.